This T cell receptor beta chain emerged from a study of siplizumab effects on memory and regulatory T cells. Findings and caveats of the study: Alloreactive sequences traceable to unstimulated CD4+ memory cells were significantly reduced by siplizumab. The apparent diversity of naive T cells exceeded that of memory cells, and naive T cells seemed to make a major contribution to the alloresponse.

As concerns this clone: Its target is unknown. One junction end disagrees with the germline gene, perhaps due to a read error.

TEMRA, effector memory, memory and naive subsets, all unstimulated, were sequenced in three donor pairs. Clones were read by immunoSEQ multiplex PCR, and TCRdb kept only the in-frame ones, dropping some. The sample has about 48,000 clones; about 90% are singletons. Input material: naive CD8+ T cells sorted from blood. This clonotype was sampled from a human donor in good health.

CDR3 in DNA: TGTGCCAGCAGTGAGGGGACTAGCAGAGATACGCAGTATTTT. Translation: CASSEGTSRDTQYF. The chain is built from TRBV6-1 and TRBJ2-3; 9 positions agree with TRBD2. Germline V gene data show CDR1 as MNHNS and CDR2 as SASEGT. The CDR3 contains 14 residues.